Sequencing of this T cell receptor beta chain was carried out in a study of human T cells and chemical hapten exposure. Whole-study context: Researchers reported sensitizing a roughly 2 cm by roughly 2 cm upper inner arm skin site with 2% DPC. Across its approximately 25 weeks, the study gave patients weekly diphenylcyclopropenone doses to the scalp.

The time point: patch test 2, 6 weeks after DPC sensitization. Treatment: therapeutic diphenylcyclopropenone sensitization with weekly scalp DPC. On this clonotype itself: Its target is unknown.

Via MiXCR, TCRdb re-called the RACE reads, giving one row per CDR3 protein. This sample has tens of thousands of distinct CDR3 sequences, with approximately 7% found just once. Study findings and constraints: Among expanded TCRs, significantly more large CDR3 similarity clusters formed than among controls.

CDR1 is SGHVS, CDR2 FQNEAQ, per germline. The V and J ends lost 3 bases and 4 bases respectively, with 15 bases between them. CDR3 length equals 15 residues. The V call is TRBV7-8, the J call TRBJ1-1, with D possibly being TRBD1 (5 bases). The material sequenced was whole blood, taken in connection with sensitization to the hapten diphenylcyclopropenone (DPC). This sequence originates from a woman in her 30s with alopecia areata. Some clones in this sample may be carry-over from other donors' samples. CDR3 coding DNA: TGTGCCAGCAGCTTCTCTCAGGGATTCATCACTGAAGCTTTCTTT. Translated: CASSFSQGFITEAFF. The full variable domain, completed using reference TRBV7-8 and TRBJ1-1, is GAGVSQSPRYKVAKRGQDVALRCDPISGHVSLFWYQQALGQGPEFLTYFQNEAQLDKSGLPSDRFFAERPEGSVSTLKIQRTQQEDSAVYLCASSFSQGFITEAFFGQGTRLTVV.